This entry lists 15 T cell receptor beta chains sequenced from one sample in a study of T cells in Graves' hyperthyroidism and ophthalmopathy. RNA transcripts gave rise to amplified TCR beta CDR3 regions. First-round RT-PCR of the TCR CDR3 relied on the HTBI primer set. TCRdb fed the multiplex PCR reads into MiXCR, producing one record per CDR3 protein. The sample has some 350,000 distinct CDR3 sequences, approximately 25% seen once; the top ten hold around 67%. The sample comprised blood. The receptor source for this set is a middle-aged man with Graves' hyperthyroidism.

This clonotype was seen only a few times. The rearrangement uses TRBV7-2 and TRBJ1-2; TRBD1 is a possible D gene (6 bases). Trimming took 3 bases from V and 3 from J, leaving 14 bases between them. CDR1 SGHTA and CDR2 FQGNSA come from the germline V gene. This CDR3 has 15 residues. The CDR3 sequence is CASSFSGTLDYGYTF. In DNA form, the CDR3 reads TGTGCCAGCAGCTTTAGCGGGACATTGGACTATGGCTACACCTTC.

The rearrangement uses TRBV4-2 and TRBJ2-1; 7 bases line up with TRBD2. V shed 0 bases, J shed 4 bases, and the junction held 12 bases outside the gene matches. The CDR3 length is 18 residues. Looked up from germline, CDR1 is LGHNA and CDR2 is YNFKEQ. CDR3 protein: CASSQEGSAGVRYNEQFF. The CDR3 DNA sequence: TGTGCCAGCAGCCAAGAGGGTTCCGCGGGAGTTCGATACAATGAGCAGTTCTTC.

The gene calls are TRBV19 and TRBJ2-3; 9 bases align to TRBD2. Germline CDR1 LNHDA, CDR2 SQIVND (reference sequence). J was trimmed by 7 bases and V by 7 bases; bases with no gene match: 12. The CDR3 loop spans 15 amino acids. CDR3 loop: CASTDSGSEWNTQYF. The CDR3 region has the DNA TGTGCCAGTACTGATAGCGGGAGTGAATGGAATACGCAGTATTTT. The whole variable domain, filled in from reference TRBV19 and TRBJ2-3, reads DGGITQSPKYLFRKEGQNVTLSCEQNLNHDAMYWYRQDPGQGLRLIYYSQIVNDFQKGDIAEGYSVSREKKESFPLTVTSAQKNPTAFYLCASTDSGSEWNTQYFGPGTRLTVL.

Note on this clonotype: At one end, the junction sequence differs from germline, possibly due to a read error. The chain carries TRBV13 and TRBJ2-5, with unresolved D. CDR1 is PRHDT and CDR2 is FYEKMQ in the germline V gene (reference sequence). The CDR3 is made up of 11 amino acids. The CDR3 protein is CASSLLETRYF. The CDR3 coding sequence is TGTGCCAGCAGCTTATTGGAGACCCGGTACTTC.

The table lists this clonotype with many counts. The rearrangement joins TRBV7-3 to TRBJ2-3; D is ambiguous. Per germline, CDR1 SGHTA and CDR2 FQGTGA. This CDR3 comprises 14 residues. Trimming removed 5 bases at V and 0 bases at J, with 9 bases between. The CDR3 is CASSRDQSTDTQYF. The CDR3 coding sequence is TGTGCCAGCAGCCGAGACCAAAGCACAGATACGCAGTATTTT.

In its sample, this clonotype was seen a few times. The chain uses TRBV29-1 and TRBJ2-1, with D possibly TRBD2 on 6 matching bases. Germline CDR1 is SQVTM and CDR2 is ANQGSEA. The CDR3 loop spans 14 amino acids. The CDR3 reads CTPRAGSSYNEQFF. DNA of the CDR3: TGCACCCCCCGGGCGGGATCCTCCTACAATGAGCAGTTCTTC.

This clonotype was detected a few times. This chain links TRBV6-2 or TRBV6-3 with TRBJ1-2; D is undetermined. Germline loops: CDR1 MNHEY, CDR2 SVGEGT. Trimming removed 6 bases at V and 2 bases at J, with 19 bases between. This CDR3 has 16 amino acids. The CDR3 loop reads CASRPYRGLSNYGYTF. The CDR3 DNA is TGTGCCAGCAGGCCCTACCGCGGGTTATCAAACTATGGCTACACCTTC.

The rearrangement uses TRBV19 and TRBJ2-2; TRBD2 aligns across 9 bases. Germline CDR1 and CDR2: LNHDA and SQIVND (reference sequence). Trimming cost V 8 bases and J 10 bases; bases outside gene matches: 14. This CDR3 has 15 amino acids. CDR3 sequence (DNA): TGTGCCAGTTCCTCGGGACTAGCAGGCGGGGAGGAGCTGTTTTTT. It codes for CASSSGLAGGEELFF.

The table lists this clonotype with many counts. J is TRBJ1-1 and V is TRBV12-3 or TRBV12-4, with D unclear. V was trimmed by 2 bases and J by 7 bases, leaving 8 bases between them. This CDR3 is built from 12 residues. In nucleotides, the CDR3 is TGTGCCAGCAGTTTAACCGGGAATGAAGCTTTCTTT. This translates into CASSLTGNEAFF.

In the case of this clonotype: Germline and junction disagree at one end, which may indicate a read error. CDR3 sequence (DNA): TGTGCCAGCAGCCACGGGACGGGCTATGGCTGCACCTTC. This translates into CASSHGTGYGCTF. This sequence joins TRBV11-2 and TRBJ1-2, with D perhaps matching TRBD1 (5 bases). Looked up from germline, CDR1 is SGHAT and CDR2 is FQNNGV. This CDR3 is 13 amino acids long.

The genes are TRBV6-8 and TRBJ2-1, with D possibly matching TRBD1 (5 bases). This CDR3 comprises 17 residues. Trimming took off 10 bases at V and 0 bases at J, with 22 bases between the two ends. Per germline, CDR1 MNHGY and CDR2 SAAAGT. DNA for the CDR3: TGTGCCAACCCAAATACAGGTGGGTTGAGCTCCTACAATGAGCAGTTCTTC. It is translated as CANPNTGGLSSYNEQFF.

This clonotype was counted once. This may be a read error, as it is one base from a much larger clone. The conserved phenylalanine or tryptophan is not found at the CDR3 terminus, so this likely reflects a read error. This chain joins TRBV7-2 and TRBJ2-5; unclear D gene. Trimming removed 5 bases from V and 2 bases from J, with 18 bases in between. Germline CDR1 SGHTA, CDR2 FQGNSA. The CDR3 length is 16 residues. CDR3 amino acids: CASSSTMAATQETQYL. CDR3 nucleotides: TGTGCCAGCAGCAGCACTATGGCGGCAACTCAAGAGACCCAGTACCTC.

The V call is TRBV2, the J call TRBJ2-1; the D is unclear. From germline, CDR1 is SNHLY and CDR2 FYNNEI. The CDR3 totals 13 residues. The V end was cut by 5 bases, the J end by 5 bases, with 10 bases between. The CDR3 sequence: CASSLTLNNEQFF. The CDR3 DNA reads TGTGCCAGCAGTCTAACCCTGAACAATGAGCAGTTCTTC.

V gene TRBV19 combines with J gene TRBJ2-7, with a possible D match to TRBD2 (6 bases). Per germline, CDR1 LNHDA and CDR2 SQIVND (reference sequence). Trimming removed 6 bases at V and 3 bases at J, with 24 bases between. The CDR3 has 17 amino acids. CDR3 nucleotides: TGTGCCAGTAGGACCGGGACTTTCAACCAAAAGGGCTACGAGCAGTACTTC. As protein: CASRTGTFNQKGYEQYF.

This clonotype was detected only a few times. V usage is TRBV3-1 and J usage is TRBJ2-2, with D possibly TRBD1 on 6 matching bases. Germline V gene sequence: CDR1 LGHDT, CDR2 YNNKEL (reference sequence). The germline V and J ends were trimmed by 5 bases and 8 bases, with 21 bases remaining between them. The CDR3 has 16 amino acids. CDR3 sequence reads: CASSSRQAQGVGELFF. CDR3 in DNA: TGTGCCAGCAGCTCCCGACAGGCCCAGGGAGTGGGGGAGCTGTTTTTT.